The next 29 T cell receptor beta chains were all read from a single sample in a study of CD8 T cells in Susac syndrome. RNA, at about 0.45 to 1 ug, was reverse transcribed with random hexamers. TCRdb reanalysed the immunoSEQ multiplex PCR reads using MiXCR and keeps one entry per CDR3 protein. The repertoire includes 140,000 to 150,000 distinct CDR3 sequences, 85% to 95% of them detected once, and over 0.1% sits in the top ten. The sequenced material came from CD4+ T cells from PBMCs. These receptors all come from a human donor with multiple sclerosis.

The chain has TRBV28 and TRBJ2-5, with 12 bases lining up with TRBD2. This CDR3 spans 16 amino acids. V dropped 3 bases and J dropped 4; count of bases not matched to a gene: 6. Germline CDR1 is MDHEN and CDR2 is SYDVKM. CDR3 sequence: CASSFYQTSGGETQYF. In DNA form, the CDR3 reads TGTGCCAGCAGTTTCTACCAGACTAGCGGGGGAGAGACCCAGTACTTC.

This chain links TRBV12-3 or TRBV12-4 with TRBJ2-7; 8 bases map to TRBD1. The CDR3 runs 14 residues. The trim removed 5 bases at V and 4 bases at J, leaving 7 bases unmatched. CDR3 sequence: CASSPGGSQYEQYF. The CDR3 DNA follows: TGTGCCAGCAGTCCAGGGGGCTCCCAGTACGAGCAGTACTTC.

The chain has TRBV28 and TRBJ2-1; the match to TRBD1 covers 11 bases. Germline loops: CDR1 MDHEN, CDR2 SYDVKM. V shed 10 bases, J shed 5 bases, and the junction held 10 bases outside the gene matches. This CDR3 has 15 residues. The DNA of the CDR3 is TGTGCCATCTTGGACAGGGGGCGATCCCACAATGAGCAGTTCTTC. The encoded protein is CAILDRGRSHNEQFF.

This sequence joins TRBV28 and TRBJ2-7; possible D gene TRBD2, 6 bases. The CDR3 spans 11 residues. The germline V and J ends were trimmed by 4 bases and 6 bases, with 7 bases remaining between them. Germline lookup yields CDR1 MDHEN and CDR2 SYDVKM. Here the CDR3 reads CASSWEVEQYF. The CDR3 nucleotides are TGTGCCAGCAGTTGGGAGGTCGAGCAGTACTTC.

The rearrangement links TRBV28 to TRBJ2-5, with D perhaps matching TRBD2 (7 bases). The CDR3 sequence is 13 residues long. Trimming took 6 bases from V and 5 from J, leaving 13 bases between them. Germline V CDR1 and CDR2: MDHEN, SYDVKM. This chain's CDR3 is CASREGGAETQYF. The CDR3 DNA reads as TGTGCCAGCAGGGAAGGGGGGGCGGAGACCCAGTACTTC. The full variable domain, completed using reference TRBV28 and TRBJ2-5, is DVKVTQSSRYLVKRTGEKVFLECVQDMDHENMFWYRQDPGLGLRLIYFSYDVKMKEKGDIPEGYSVSREKKERFSLILESASTNQTSMYLCASREGGAETQYFGPGTRLLVL.

CDR3 DNA: TGTGCCAGCAGTTTGTCCGTAGGTAGTCAGCCCCAGCATTTT. Amino acid sequence: CASSLSVGSQPQHF. The V call is TRBV12-3 or TRBV12-4, the J call TRBJ1-5; D gene unclear. The CDR3 is made up of 14 amino acids. V was trimmed by 3 bases and J by 6 bases, leaving 12 bases between them.

The chain employs TRBV27 and TRBJ2-6; 7 bases align to TRBD1. The CDR3 is 16 residues long. Losses at the gene ends were 4 bases for V and 0 bases for J; bases not matched to a gene: 3. Germline CDR1 and CDR2: MNHEY and SMNVEV (reference sequence). The CDR3 DNA reads as TGTGCCAGCAGTTCGGGACAGTACTCTGGGGCCAACGTCCTGACTTTC. This encodes CASSSGQYSGANVLTF. The full variable domain, its missing parts supplied by reference TRBV27 and TRBJ2-6, is EAQVTQNPRYLITVTGKKLTVTCSQNMNHEYMSWYRQDPGLGLRQIYYSMNVEVTDKGDVPEGYKVSRKEKRNFPLILESPSPNQTSLYFCASSSGQYSGANVLTFGAGSRLTVL.

The rearrangement uses TRBV3-1 and TRBJ1-1; D not certain. Germline CDR1 and CDR2: LGHDT and YNNKEL (reference sequence). The CDR3 runs to 14 residues. V was shortened by 3 bases and J by 0 bases, with 8 bases between the two germline ends. The CDR3 DNA reads as TGTGCCAGCAGCCAGGGGTGGATGAACACTGAAGCTTTCTTT. Encoded protein: CASSQGWMNTEAFF. The variable domain in full, completed from reference TRBV3-1 and TRBJ1-1, reads DTAVSQTPKYLVTQMGNDKSIKCEQNLGHDTMYWYKQDSKKFLKIMFSYNNKELIINETVPNRFSPKSPDKAHLNLHINSLELGDSAVYFCASSQGWMNTEAFFGQGTRLTVV.

The chain carries TRBV29-1 and TRBJ2-6, with no clear D. V shed 3 bases and J shed 4 bases, with 4 bases lying between them. Germline V gives CDR1 SQVTM, CDR2 ANQGSEA. CDR3 length equals 12 residues. For the CDR3, the DNA is TGCAGCGTTGATGGAGGGGCCAACGTCCTGACTTTC. The encoded protein is CSVDGGANVLTF.

CDR3 DNA sequence: TGCGCCAGCAGCCTAGGGTCCCCACCCCTCCACTTT. Its protein product is CASSLGSPPLHF. This chain links TRBV5-1 with TRBJ1-6; D gene ambiguous. V dropped 4 bases and J dropped 11 bases, with 10 bases sitting between them. Per the germline V gene, CDR1 is SGHRS and CDR2 is YFSETQ. The CDR3 extends over 12 amino acids.

This chain joins TRBV24-1 and TRBJ2-6; the match to TRBD1 covers 7 bases. V was clipped by 10 bases and J by 1 base; unmatched bases: 0. This CDR3 has 13 amino acids. CDR1 is KGHDR and CDR2 is SFDVKD in the germline V gene. CDR3 sequence: CATGQSGANVLTF. CDR3 nucleotide sequence: TGTGCCACGGGACAGTCTGGGGCCAACGTCCTGACTTTC.

J is TRBJ2-7 and V is TRBV5-4; perhaps TRBD2 as D (6 bases). V shed 0 bases and J shed 1 base, with 14 bases lying between them. This CDR3 comprises 16 residues. Looked up from germline, CDR1 is SGHNT and CDR2 is YYREEE (reference sequence). CDR3 in amino acids: CASSLVMRDGSYEQYF. Here the CDR3 DNA reads TGTGCCAGCAGCTTGGTCATGCGGGACGGATCCTACGAGCAGTACTTC.

The rearrangement uses TRBV5-1 and TRBJ2-7; TRBD1 aligns across 9 bases. The CDR3 totals 14 residues. CDR1 is SGHRS and CDR2 is YFSETQ in the germline V gene. The J segment lost 5 bases and the V segment lost 4 bases, leaving 7 bases of the junction unmatched. The CDR3 DNA reads as TGCGCCAGCAGCACCCGGACAGGGGCAGACGAGCAGTACTTC. The encoded protein is CASSTRTGADEQYF.

The chain is built from TRBV7-9 and TRBJ2-7; D may be TRBD1 (6 bases). Germline values: CDR1 SEHNR, CDR2 FQNEAQ (reference sequence). V gave up 4 bases and J gave up 5 bases, with 9 bases separating them. This CDR3 spans 12 amino acids. The CDR3 nucleotides read TGTGCCAGCAGCTCAAACAGGGACGAGCAGTACTTC. Translated: CASSSNRDEQYF.

This chain joins TRBV4-1 and TRBJ2-3; TRBD1 matches 7 bases. Trimming at V came to 0 bases and at J to 7 bases, leaving 10 bases not matched to a gene. Germline-derived CDR1 and CDR2 are MGHRA and YSYEKL. The CDR3 runs 16 residues. The chain's CDR3 is CASSQDEAGGWNTQYF. CDR3 sequence (DNA): TGCGCCAGCAGCCAAGATGAGGCAGGGGGTTGGAATACGCAGTATTTT.

The genes are TRBV4-3 and TRBJ1-3; 9 positions match TRBD1. Trimming removed 1 base from V and 4 bases from J; junction bases left unmatched: 5. CDR1 LGHNA and CDR2 YSLEER come from the germline V gene. There are 16 residues in the CDR3. The CDR3 is CASSQASGTGGNTIYF. Written as DNA, the CDR3 is TGCGCCAGCAGCCAAGCATCCGGGACAGGGGGAAACACCATATATTTT.

This clonotype was found once. The chain couples TRBV7-9 to TRBJ1-6; a possible D gene is TRBD1 (6 bases). Germline loops: CDR1 SEHNR, CDR2 FQNEAQ (reference sequence). The ends were cut back, 1 base at V and 5 bases at J, with 9 bases in the middle. The CDR3 runs to 15 residues. The CDR3 loop is CASSLEQGHNSPLHF. Written as DNA, the CDR3 is TGTGCCAGCAGCTTAGAGCAGGGGCATAATTCACCCCTCCACTTT.

This chain joins TRBV6-6 and TRBJ1-1, with D hard to call. The germline V gene has CDR1 MNHNY and CDR2 SVGAGI (reference sequence). The CDR3 is 14 amino acids. V was clipped by 6 bases and J by 1 base, with 12 bases between them. CDR3 protein: CASRGNHRNTEAFF. CDR3 coding DNA: TGTGCCAGCAGGGGAAATCACAGGAACACTGAAGCTTTCTTT.

The rearrangement uses TRBV2 and TRBJ2-7; TRBD2 is a possible D gene (7 bases). Germline V lookup: CDR1 SNHLY, CDR2 FYNNEI. The V and J ends lost 7 bases and 3 bases respectively, with 13 bases between them. The CDR3 loop spans 13 amino acids. The DNA for the CDR3 is TGTGCCAGCAAAGGGCGGGGGCTCTACGAGCAGTACTTC. It specifies CASKGRGLYEQYF.

The chain links TRBV28 to TRBJ2-5; TRBD2 agrees at 7 bases. In germline, CDR1 is MDHEN, CDR2 SYDVKM. J gave up 5 bases and V 5 bases, and 11 bases lay outside the gene matches. This CDR3 comprises 15 residues. This chain's CDR3 is CASSPPGGKGETQYF. In nucleotides, the CDR3 is TGTGCCAGCAGTCCCCCCGGGGGGAAGGGGGAGACCCAGTACTTC.

This chain uses TRBV20-1 with TRBJ1-5; 10 bases align to TRBD1. Germline lookup yields CDR1 DFQATT and CDR2 SNEGSKA (reference sequence). The junction had 8 bases not matched to a gene; V was cut back by 2 bases and J by 7 bases. The CDR3 runs to 15 residues. CDR3 protein: CSARPRQGASQPQHF. CDR3 coding DNA: TGCAGTGCTAGACCGAGACAGGGGGCGAGCCAGCCCCAGCATTTT.

This chain links TRBV7-9 with TRBJ2-7, with 9 nucleotides matching TRBD1. Germline values: CDR1 SEHNR, CDR2 FQNEAQ (reference sequence). The CDR3 spans 13 residues. V lost 5 bases, J lost 5 bases, and 4 bases stayed unmatched. The CDR3 bases are TGTGCCAGCAGCAAGGACAGGGGCGACGAGCAGTACTTC. Its translation is CASSKDRGDEQYF. The whole variable domain, remainder taken from reference TRBV7-9 and TRBJ2-7, is DTGVSQNPRHKITKRGQNVTFRCDPISEHNRLYWYRQTLGQGPEFLTYFQNEAQLEKSRLLSDRFSAERPKGSFSTLEIQRTEQGDSAMYLCASSKDRGDEQYFGPGTRLTVT.

This CDR3 reads CASRVASGQGSGEQYF. The DNA of the CDR3 is TGTGCCAGCAGGGTAGCTTCGGGACAGGGATCGGGTGAGCAGTACTTC. J is TRBJ2-7 and V is TRBV28; 9 nucleotides agree with TRBD1. CDR3 length equals 16 residues. V lost 6 bases, J lost 7 bases, and 16 bases stayed unmatched. Per the germline V gene, CDR1 is MDHEN and CDR2 is SYDVKM.

The V gene is TRBV27, the J gene TRBJ1-2; TRBD1 matches at 9 bases. The CDR3 contains 13 residues. V shed 6 bases, J shed 4 bases, and the junction held 3 bases outside the gene matches. Germline CDR1 MNHEY, CDR2 SMNVEV (reference sequence). The CDR3 coding sequence is TGTGCCAGCAGCGGACAGGGGAGCTATGGCTACACCTTC. The encoded protein is CASSGQGSYGYTF.

The J gene is TRBJ2-1, the V gene TRBV5-1; 7 bases align to TRBD1. CDR1 SGHRS and CDR2 YFSETQ come from the germline V gene. Losses at the gene ends were 4 bases for V and 2 bases for J; bases not matched to a gene: 6. This CDR3 spans 15 amino acids. In DNA, the CDR3 is TGCGCCAGCAGCCCCGGGGACAGACCCTACAATGAGCAGTTCTTC. Translating gives CASSPGDRPYNEQFF.

J is TRBJ2-7 and V is TRBV28; no firm D call. Trimming took 5 bases from V and 2 from J, leaving 13 bases between them. The CDR3 covers 14 residues. Germline CDR1 reads MDHEN; CDR2 reads SYDVKM. DNA of the CDR3: TGTGCCAGCAGTCGAGCCAGCCAGACCTACGAGCAGTACTTC. Protein: CASSRASQTYEQYF.

The rearrangement joins TRBV7-6 to TRBJ2-1, with 11 nucleotides matching TRBD2. J gave up 3 bases and V 4 bases, and 5 bases lay outside the gene matches. The CDR3 contains 16 residues. The germline V gene has CDR1 SGHVS and CDR2 FNYEAQ. This CDR3 reads CASSSLAGGDYNEQFF. DNA for the CDR3: TGTGCCAGCAGCTCTCTAGCGGGGGGCGACTACAATGAGCAGTTCTTC. The full variable domain, its missing parts supplied by reference TRBV7-6 and TRBJ2-1, is GAGVSQSPRYKVTKRGQDVALRCDPISGHVSLYWYRQALGQGPEFLTYFNYEAQQDKSGLPNDRFSAERPEGSISTLTIQRTEQRDSAMYRCASSSLAGGDYNEQFFGPGTRLTVL.

The J gene is TRBJ1-2, the V gene TRBV12-5; 7 positions agree with TRBD1. CDR3 length: 15 residues. With V trimmed by 5 bases and J by 4 bases, 10 bases remained unmatched. Looked up from germline, CDR1 is LGHNT and CDR2 is FRNRAP. The CDR3 DNA follows: TGTGCTAGTGGTAACCAGCTCGCAGGGGGCTATGGCTACACCTTC. Residues: CASGNQLAGGYGYTF.

The chain joins TRBV7-2 to TRBJ2-1; 9 nucleotides line up with TRBD2. In germline, CDR1 is SGHTA, CDR2 FQGNSA. V shed 1 base, J shed 7 bases, and the junction held 5 bases outside the gene matches. CDR3 size: 15 residues. The CDR3: CASSLVAGGRNEQFF. In DNA form, the CDR3 reads TGTGCCAGCAGCTTAGTTGCGGGAGGGCGTAATGAGCAGTTCTTC. Using reference TRBV7-2 and TRBJ2-1 for the parts outside the CDR3, the full variable domain is GAGVSQSPSNKVTEKGKDVELRCDPISGHTALYWYRQSLGQGLEFLIYFQGNSAPDKSGLPSDRFSAERTGGSVSTLTIQRTQQEDSAVYLCASSLVAGGRNEQFFGPGTRLTVL.